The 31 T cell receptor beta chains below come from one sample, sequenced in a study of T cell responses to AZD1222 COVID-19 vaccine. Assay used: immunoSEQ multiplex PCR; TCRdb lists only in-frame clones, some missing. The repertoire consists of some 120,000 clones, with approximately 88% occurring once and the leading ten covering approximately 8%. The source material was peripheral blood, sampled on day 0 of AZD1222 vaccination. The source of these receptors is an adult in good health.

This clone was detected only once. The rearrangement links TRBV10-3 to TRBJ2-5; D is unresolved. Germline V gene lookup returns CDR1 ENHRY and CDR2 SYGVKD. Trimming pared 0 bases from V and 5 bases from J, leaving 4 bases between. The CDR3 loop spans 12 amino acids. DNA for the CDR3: TGTGCCATCAGTGAGTCGATGGAGACCCAGTACTTC. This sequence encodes CAISESMETQYF.

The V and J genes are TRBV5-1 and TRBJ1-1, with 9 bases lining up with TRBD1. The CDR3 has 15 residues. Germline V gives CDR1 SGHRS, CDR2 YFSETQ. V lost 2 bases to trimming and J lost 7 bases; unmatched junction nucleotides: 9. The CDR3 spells CASSLQGAGTVEAFF. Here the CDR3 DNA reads TGCGCCAGCAGCTTACAGGGGGCGGGGACTGTTGAAGCTTTCTTT.

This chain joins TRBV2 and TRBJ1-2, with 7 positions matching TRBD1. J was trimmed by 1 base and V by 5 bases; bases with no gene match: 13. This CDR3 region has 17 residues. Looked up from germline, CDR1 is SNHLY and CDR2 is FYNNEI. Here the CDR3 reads CASSPRIRDSFNYGYTF. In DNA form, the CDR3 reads TGTGCCAGCAGTCCAAGGATCCGGGACAGCTTTAACTATGGCTACACCTTC.

The CDR3 nucleotides read TGTGCCAGCAGGGGGGAATCCACAGATACGCAGTATTTT. Encoded protein: CASRGESTDTQYF. The chain carries TRBV6-5 and TRBJ2-3, with D perhaps assigned TRBD1 or TRBD2 (5 bases each). V shed 6 bases and J shed 2 bases, with 9 bases lying between them. This CDR3 has 13 residues. Per germline, CDR1 MNHEY and CDR2 SVGAGI.

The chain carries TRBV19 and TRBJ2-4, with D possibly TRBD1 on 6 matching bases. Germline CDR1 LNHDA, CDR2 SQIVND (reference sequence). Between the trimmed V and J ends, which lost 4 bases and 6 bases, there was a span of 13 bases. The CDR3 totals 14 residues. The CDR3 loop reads CASSNPGDRNIQYF. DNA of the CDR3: TGTGCCAGTAGTAATCCAGGGGATAGAAACATTCAGTACTTC.

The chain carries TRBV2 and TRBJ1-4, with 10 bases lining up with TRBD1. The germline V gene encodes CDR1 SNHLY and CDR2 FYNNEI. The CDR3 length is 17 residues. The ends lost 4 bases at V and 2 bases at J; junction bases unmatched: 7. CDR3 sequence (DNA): TGTGCCAGCAGTGCGGTCGGACAGGGGGTTACTAATGAAAAACTGTTTTTT. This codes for CASSAVGQGVTNEKLFF.

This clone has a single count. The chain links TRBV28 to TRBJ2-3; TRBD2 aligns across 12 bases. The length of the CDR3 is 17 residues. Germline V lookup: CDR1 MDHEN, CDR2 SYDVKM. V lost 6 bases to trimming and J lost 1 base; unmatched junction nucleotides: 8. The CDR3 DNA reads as TGTGCCAGCAGATGGGCTAGCGGGGGGGCGGGCACAGATACGCAGTATTTT. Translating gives CASRWASGGAGTDTQYF.

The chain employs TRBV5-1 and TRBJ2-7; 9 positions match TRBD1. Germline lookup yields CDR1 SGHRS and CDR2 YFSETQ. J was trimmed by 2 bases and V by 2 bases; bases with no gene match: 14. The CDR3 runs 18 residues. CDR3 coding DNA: TGCGCCAGCAGCTTCTCCGGGACAGGGAACAATTTCGCCTACGAGCAGTACTTC. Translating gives CASSFSGTGNNFAYEQYF. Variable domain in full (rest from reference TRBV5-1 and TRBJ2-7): KAGVTQTPRYLIKTRGQQVTLSCSPISGHRSVSWYQQTPGQGLQFLFEYFSETQRNKGNFPGRFSGRQFSNSRSEMNVSTLELGDSALYLCASSFSGTGNNFAYEQYFGPGTRLTVT.

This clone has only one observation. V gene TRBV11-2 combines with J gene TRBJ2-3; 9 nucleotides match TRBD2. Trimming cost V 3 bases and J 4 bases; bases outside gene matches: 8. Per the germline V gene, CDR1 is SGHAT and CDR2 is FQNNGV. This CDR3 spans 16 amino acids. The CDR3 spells CASSFTSGSAADTQYF. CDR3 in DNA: TGTGCCAGCAGCTTTACTAGCGGGTCGGCCGCAGATACGCAGTATTTT. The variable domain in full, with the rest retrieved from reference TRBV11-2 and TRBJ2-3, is EAGVAQSPRYKIIEKRQSVAFWCNPISGHATLYWYQQILGQGPKLLIQFQNNGVVDDSQLPKDRFSAERLKGVDSTLKIQPAKLEDSAVYLCASSFTSGSAADTQYFGPGTRLTVL.

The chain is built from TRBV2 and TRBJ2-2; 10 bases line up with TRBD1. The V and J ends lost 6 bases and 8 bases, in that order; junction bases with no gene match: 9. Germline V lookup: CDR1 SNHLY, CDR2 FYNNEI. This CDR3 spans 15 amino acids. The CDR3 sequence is CASRVGQGFGGELFF. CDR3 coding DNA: TGTGCCAGCAGAGTGGGACAGGGGTTCGGGGGGGAGCTGTTTTTT.

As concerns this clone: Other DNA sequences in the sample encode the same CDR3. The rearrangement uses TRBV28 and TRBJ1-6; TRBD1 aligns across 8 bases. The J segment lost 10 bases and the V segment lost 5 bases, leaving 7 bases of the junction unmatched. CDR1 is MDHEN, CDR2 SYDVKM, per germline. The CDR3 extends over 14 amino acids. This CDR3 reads CASSPGQGRSPLHF. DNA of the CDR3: TGTGCCAGCAGTCCAGGACAGGGCCGCTCACCCCTCCACTTT.

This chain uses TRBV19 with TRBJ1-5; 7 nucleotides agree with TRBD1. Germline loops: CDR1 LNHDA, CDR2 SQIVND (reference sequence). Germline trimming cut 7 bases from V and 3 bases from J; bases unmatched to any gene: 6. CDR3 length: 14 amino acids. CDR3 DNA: TGTGCCAGTATATCGACAGGGCACAATCAGCCCCAGCATTTT. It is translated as CASISTGHNQPQHF.

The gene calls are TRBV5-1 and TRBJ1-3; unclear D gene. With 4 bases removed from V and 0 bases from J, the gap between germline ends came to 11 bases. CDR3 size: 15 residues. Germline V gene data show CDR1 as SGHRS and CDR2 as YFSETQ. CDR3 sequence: CASSLREGSGNTIYF. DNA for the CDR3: TGCGCCAGCAGCCTCCGAGAGGGCTCTGGAAACACCATATATTTT.

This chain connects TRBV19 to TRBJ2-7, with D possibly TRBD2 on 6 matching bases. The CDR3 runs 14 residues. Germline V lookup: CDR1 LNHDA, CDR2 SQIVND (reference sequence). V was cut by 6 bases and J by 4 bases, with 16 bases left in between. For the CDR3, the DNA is TGTGCCAGTAGGGTCCGGGGGACCTCATACGAGCAGTACTTC. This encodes CASRVRGTSYEQYF.

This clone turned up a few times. This CDR3 is CATRGQGFSQETQYF. CDR3 nucleotide sequence: TGTGCCACCCGGGGACAGGGGTTTTCCCAAGAGACCCAGTACTTC. This chain uses TRBV25-1 with TRBJ2-5; 10 positions match TRBD1. The trim removed 10 bases at V and 1 base at J, leaving 9 bases unmatched. From germline, CDR1 is MGHDK and CDR2 SYGVNS. CDR3 length equals 15 residues.

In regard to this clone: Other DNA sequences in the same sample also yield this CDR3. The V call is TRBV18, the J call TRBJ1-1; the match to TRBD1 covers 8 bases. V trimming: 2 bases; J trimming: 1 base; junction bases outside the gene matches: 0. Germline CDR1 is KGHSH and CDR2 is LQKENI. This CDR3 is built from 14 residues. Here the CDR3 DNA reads TGTGCCAGCTCACCAGGACAGGGGAACACTGAAGCTTTCTTT. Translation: CASSPGQGNTEAFF.

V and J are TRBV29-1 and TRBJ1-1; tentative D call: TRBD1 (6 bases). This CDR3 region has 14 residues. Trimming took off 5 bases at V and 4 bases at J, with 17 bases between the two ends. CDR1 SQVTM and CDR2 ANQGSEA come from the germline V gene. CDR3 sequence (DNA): TGCAGCGTTCTAAGCGTGCAGGGGCCCACTGAAGCTTTCTTT. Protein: CSVLSVQGPTEAFF.

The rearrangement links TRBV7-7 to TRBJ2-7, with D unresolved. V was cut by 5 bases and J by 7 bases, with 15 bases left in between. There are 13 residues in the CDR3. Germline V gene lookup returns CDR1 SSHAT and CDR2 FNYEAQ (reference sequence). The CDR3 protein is CASSPDGLREQYF. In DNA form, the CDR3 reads TGTGCCAGCAGCCCTGACGGCCTACGGGAGCAGTACTTC.

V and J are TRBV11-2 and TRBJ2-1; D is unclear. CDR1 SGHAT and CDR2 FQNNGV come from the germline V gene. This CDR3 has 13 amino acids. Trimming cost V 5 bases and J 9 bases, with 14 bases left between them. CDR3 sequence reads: CASSVRQVTEQFF. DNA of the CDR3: TGTGCCAGCAGCGTCCGGCAGGTTACTGAGCAGTTCTTC.

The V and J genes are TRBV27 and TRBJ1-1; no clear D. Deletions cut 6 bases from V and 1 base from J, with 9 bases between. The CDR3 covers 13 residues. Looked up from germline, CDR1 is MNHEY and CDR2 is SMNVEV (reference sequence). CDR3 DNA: TGTGCCAGCAGCGGGTGGGGGAACACTGAAGCTTTCTTT. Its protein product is CASSGWGNTEAFF.

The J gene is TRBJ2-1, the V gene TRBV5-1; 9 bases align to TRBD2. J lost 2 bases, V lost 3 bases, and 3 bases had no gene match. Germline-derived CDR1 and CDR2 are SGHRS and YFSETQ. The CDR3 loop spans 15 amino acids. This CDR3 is CASSWAGGPYNEQFF. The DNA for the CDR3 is TGCGCCAGCAGCTGGGCGGGAGGGCCCTACAATGAGCAGTTCTTC.

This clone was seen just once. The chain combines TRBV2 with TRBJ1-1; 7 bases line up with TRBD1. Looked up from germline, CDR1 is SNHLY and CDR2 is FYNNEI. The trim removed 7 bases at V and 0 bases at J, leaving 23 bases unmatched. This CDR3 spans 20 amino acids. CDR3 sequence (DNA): TGTGCCAGCACCGATAACCCCTGGGCGGCAGGGGGAGATATGAACACTGAAGCTTTCTTT. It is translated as CASTDNPWAAGGDMNTEAFF.

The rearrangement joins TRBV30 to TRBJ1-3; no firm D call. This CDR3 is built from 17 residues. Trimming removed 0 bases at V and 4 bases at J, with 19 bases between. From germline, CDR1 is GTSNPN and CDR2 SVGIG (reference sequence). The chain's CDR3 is CAWSVLPPRSTGNTIYF. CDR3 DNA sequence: TGTGCCTGGAGTGTACTACCCCCCCGCTCAACCGGAAACACCATATATTTT.

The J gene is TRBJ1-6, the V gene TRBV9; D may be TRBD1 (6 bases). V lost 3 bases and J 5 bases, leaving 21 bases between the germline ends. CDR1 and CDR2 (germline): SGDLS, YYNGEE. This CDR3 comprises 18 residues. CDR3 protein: CASSAHFWGGSHNSPLHF. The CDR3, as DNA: TGTGCCAGCAGCGCCCACTTTTGGGGGGGCAGCCATAATTCACCCCTCCACTTT.

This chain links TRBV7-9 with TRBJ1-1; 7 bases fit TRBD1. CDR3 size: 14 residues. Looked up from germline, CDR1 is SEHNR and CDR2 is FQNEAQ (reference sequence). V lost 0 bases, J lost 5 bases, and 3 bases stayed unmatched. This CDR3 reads CASSLAQGETEAFF. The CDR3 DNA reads TGTGCCAGCAGCTTAGCCCAGGGGGAGACTGAAGCTTTCTTT.

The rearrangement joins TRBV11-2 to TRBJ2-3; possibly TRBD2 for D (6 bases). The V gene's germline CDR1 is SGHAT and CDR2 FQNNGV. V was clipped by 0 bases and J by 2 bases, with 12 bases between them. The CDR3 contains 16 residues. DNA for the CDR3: TGTGCCAGCAGCTTAGATGGCGGGGAGGCCACAGATACGCAGTATTTT. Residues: CASSLDGGEATDTQYF.

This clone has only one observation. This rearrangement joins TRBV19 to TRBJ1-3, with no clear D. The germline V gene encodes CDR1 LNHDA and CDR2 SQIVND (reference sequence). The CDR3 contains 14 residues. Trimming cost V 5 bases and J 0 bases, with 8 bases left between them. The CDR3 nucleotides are TGTGCCAGTAGTGGGCCTATCTCTGGAAACACCATATATTTT. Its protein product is CASSGPISGNTIYF.

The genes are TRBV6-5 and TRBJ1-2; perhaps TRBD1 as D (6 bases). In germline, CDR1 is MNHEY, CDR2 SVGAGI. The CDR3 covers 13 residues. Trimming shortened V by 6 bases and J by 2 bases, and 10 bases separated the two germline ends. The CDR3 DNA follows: TGTGCCAGCAGCCAGGGGCCCAACTATGGCTACACCTTC. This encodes CASSQGPNYGYTF.

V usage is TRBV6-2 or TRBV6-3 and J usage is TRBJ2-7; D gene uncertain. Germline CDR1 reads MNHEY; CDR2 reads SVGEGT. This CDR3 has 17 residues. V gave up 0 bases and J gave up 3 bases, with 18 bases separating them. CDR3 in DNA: TGTGCCAGCAGTTACTCGCTCACTCGTAGTGCGGACTACGAGCAGTACTTC. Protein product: CASSYSLTRSADYEQYF.

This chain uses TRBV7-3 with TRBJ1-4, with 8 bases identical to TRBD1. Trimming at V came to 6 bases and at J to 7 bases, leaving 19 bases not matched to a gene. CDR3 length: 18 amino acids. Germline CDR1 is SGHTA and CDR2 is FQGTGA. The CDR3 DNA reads TGTGCCAGCAGGCCCCGGGGGGGCGCAGGGGGCAGAAGTGAAAAACTGTTTTTT. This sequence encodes CASRPRGGAGGRSEKLFF.

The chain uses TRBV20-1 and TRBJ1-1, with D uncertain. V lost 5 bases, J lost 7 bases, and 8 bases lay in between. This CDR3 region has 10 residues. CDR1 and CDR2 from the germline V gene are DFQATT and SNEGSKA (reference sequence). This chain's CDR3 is CSAPRGEAFF. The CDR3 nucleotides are TGCAGTGCTCCCCGGGGTGAAGCTTTCTTT.